This T cell receptor (beta chain) emerged from a study of long-term antiretroviral therapy in people with HIV. Regarding the study as a whole: Collection spanned 2004 to 2017; ART regimens may be less effective than current ones. Clonal populations expanded prior to ART predominated within the repertoire at all time points. ART adherence, viral resistance and therapy changes were not recorded.

The CDR3 length is 18 residues. The V end lost 2 bases, the J end lost 2 bases, and 20 bases lay between the germline ends. Germline assignment: CDR1 MNHNS and CDR2 SASEGT. This clone showed up just once. The target antigen is unknown. This was the immunoSEQ v3.0 assay at survey level. Here immunoSEQ multiplex PCR was the method, and the copy in TCRdb shows in-frame clones only, minus some. This table holds about 38,000 clones, roughly 76% found once. This specimen was unsorted PBMCs, taken 1.5 years after starting antiretroviral therapy. The gene calls are TRBV6-1 and TRBJ2-3, with unresolved D. The clonotype comes from a man younger than 35 with HIV. CDR3 sequence: CASSEQAPGQLITDTQYF. CDR3 bases: TGTGCCAGCAGTGAACAGGCTCCGGGTCAATTAATCACAGATACGCAGTATTTT.